Given below is one TCR beta chain in context. The data originate from a study of cytotoxic CD8 clonotypes in ibrutinib-treated CLL. Germline V gene data show CDR1 as SEHNR and CDR2 as FQNEAQ (reference sequence). There are 13 residues in the CDR3. V was clipped by 11 bases and J by 0 bases, with 13 bases between them. The table came from immunoSEQ multiplex PCR; TCRdb's copy has only in-frame clones and leaves some out. The sample records more than 200,000 clones, 70% being singletons. The rearrangement links TRBV7-9 to TRBJ2-5; D is possibly TRBD1 (6 bases). Sequences were derived from PBMCs, sampled after 24 months of ibrutinib treatment. The receptor was isolated from a human donor with chronic lymphocytic leukemia. In DNA form, the CDR3 reads TGTGCCGGCGGCCGGGACAACCAAGAGACCCAGTACTTC. Translating gives CAGGRDNQETQYF.